The TCR beta chain under discussion was sequenced for a study of blood T cell repertoires in COVID-19. On the study more broadly: Acute and convalescent COVID-19 samples came from the United States, Italy and Spain.

TCRdb's copy holds only in-frame clones and misses some; the assay was immunoSEQ multiplex PCR. The table includes 250,000 to 350,000 clones, about 93% detected once. Germline CDR1 and CDR2: GTSNPN and SVGIG (reference sequence). The V gene lost 3 bases and the J gene lost 4 bases, with 16 bases spanning the gap. This CDR3 has 15 residues. This clone showed up just once. This TCR was recovered from a woman between 25 and 40 years old with COVID-19, enrolled during active disease. V is TRBV30 and J is TRBJ1-3, with D possibly being TRBD1 (5 bases). The sample taken for sequencing was peripheral blood. CDR3 protein: CAWSPLSRVGNTIYF. CDR3 coding DNA: TGTGCCTGGAGCCCCTTATCCAGGGTAGGAAACACCATATATTTT.